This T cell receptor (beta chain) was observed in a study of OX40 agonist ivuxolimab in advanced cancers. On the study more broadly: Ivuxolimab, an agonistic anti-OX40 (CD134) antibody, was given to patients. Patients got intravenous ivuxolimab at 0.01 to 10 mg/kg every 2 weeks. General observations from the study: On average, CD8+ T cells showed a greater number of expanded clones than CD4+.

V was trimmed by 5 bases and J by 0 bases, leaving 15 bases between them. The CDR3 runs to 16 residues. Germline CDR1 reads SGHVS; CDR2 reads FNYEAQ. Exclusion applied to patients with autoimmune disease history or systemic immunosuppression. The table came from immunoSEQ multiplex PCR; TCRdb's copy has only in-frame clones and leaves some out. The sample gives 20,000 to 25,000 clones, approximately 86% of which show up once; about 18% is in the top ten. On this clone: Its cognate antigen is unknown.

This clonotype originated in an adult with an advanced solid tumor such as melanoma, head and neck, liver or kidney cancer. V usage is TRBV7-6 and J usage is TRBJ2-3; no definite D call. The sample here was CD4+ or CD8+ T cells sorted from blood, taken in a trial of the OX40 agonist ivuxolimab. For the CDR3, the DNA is TGTGCCAGCAGCCCTGAGCCTCCGCGGAGCACAGATACGCAGTATTTT. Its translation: CASSPEPPRSTDTQYF.